These 28 T cell receptor beta chains originate from one sample sequenced in a study of blood T cell repertoires in COVID-19. Sequencing used immunoSEQ multiplex PCR; TCRdb keeps in-frame clones, though not all of them. This table holds about 93,000 clones, roughly 90% found once. The specimen sequenced was peripheral blood. Receptors were obtained from a human donor with active COVID-19. The donor label of this sample is uncertain.

The V gene is TRBV6-6, the J gene TRBJ2-1; tentative D call: TRBD1 (6 bases). This CDR3 has 15 amino acids. The V end was cut by 0 bases, the J end by 7 bases, with 13 bases between. From germline, CDR1 is MNHNY and CDR2 SVGAGI (reference sequence). Written as DNA, the CDR3 is TGTGCCAGCAGTTACTCGGGCAGGCAGGGGAATGAGCAGTTCTTC. Amino acids: CASSYSGRQGNEQFF.

The V call is TRBV27, the J call TRBJ2-3; 9 positions match TRBD2. The CDR3 loop spans 16 amino acids. CDR1 MNHEY and CDR2 SMNVEV come from the germline V gene (reference sequence). The V segment lost 4 bases and the J segment 6 bases; nucleotides outside the gene matches: 11. CDR3 coding DNA: TGTGCCAGCAGTTCTCGTTTAGCGGGGGCCCCGGATACGCAGTATTTT. It specifies CASSSRLAGAPDTQYF.

There are a few counts of this clone. The rearrangement links TRBV5-5 to TRBJ2-7, with D possibly being TRBD2 (6 bases). The CDR3 has 14 amino acids. V was clipped by 4 bases and J by 5 bases, with 16 bases between them. CDR1 and CDR2 (germline): SGHKS, YYEKEE (reference sequence). CDR3 bases: TGTGCCAGCAGCCGCGGGGCAGGGATGAACGAGCAGTACTTC. It yields the protein CASSRGAGMNEQYF.

This chain connects TRBV27 to TRBJ1-1; no reliable D call. CDR3 size: 12 residues. CDR1 is MNHEY and CDR2 is SMNVEV in the germline V gene (reference sequence). Deletions cut 3 bases from V and 4 bases from J, with 6 bases between. CDR3 loop: CASSFRGTEAFF. The CDR3 region has the DNA TGTGCCAGCAGTTTCAGAGGCACTGAAGCTTTCTTT.

The chain has TRBV4-3 and TRBJ2-1, with 13 bases matching TRBD2. The CDR3 is made up of 16 amino acids. V shed 3 bases, J shed 6 bases, and the junction held 5 bases outside the gene matches. Germline V gene sequence: CDR1 LGHNA, CDR2 YSLEER. CDR3 sequence: CASSHRGLAGPNEQFF. The CDR3 bases are TGCGCCAGCAGCCATAGGGGACTAGCGGGGCCCAATGAGCAGTTCTTC.

This clone was observed once. V is TRBV5-1 and J is TRBJ1-6, with a weak D call TRBD1 (5 bases). The CDR3 sequence is 14 residues long. V lost 2 bases and J 5 bases, leaving 8 bases between the germline ends. CDR1 SGHRS and CDR2 YFSETQ come from the germline V gene. The CDR3 region is CASSFGGDNSPLHF. CDR3 sequence (DNA): TGCGCCAGCAGCTTTGGAGGGGATAATTCACCCCTCCACTTT. Looking up the rest from reference TRBV5-1 and TRBJ1-6 gives the full variable domain: KAGVTQTPRYLIKTRGQQVTLSCSPISGHRSVSWYQQTPGQGLQFLFEYFSETQRNKGNFPGRFSGRQFSNSRSEMNVSTLELGDSALYLCASSFGGDNSPLHFGNGTRLTVT.

The CDR3 loop reads CASSYRLAGAPQYF. CDR3 bases: TGTGCCAGCAGTTACAGACTAGCGGGGGCCCCCCAGTACTTC. The chain couples TRBV6-6 to TRBJ2-4; 12 bases fit TRBD2. With 2 bases clipped from V and 13 bases from J, the junction kept 6 bases outside the gene matches. In germline, CDR1 is MNHNY, CDR2 SVGAGI (reference sequence). The CDR3 covers 14 residues.

J is TRBJ2-7 and V is TRBV11-2; a possible D gene is TRBD1 (6 bases). Germline CDR1 reads SGHAT; CDR2 reads FQNNGV. The CDR3 extends over 14 amino acids. V lost 8 bases and J 1 base, leaving 15 bases between the germline ends. The CDR3 DNA sequence: TGTGCCAGCCAGAAGACAGGAGCTTCCTACGAGCAGTACTTC. Amino acids: CASQKTGASYEQYF.

CDR3 sequence (DNA): TGTGCCAGTAGTATAACATTATGGACAGTGAACACTGAAGCTTTCTTT. Translating it yields CASSITLWTVNTEAFF. The chain joins TRBV19 to TRBJ1-1, with a weak D call TRBD1 (6 bases). The CDR3 has 16 amino acids. V was trimmed by 2 bases and J by 0 bases, leaving 13 bases between them. CDR1 and CDR2 from the germline V gene are LNHDA and SQIVND (reference sequence).

This chain links TRBV6-5 with TRBJ2-1; TRBD2 matches at 8 bases. This CDR3 is 12 amino acids long. CDR1 is MNHEY, CDR2 SVGAGI, per germline. The junction had 7 bases not matched to a gene; V was cut back by 8 bases and J by 10 bases. CDR3 in DNA: TGTGCCAGCTTGAGGGCGGGGGGAGAGCAGTTCTTC. It yields the protein CASLRAGGEQFF.

The chain has TRBV9 and TRBJ2-2; maybe TRBD2 (6 bases). The CDR3 is made up of 16 amino acids. Germline V CDR1 and CDR2: SGDLS, YYNGEE. Trimming took off 1 base at V and 0 bases at J, with 10 bases between the two ends. DNA of the CDR3: TGTGCCAGCAGCGTATACCCGGGGGCGAACACCGGGGAGCTGTTTTTT. Translation gives CASSVYPGANTGELFF.

The chain uses TRBV2 and TRBJ1-4; 7 bases agree with TRBD1. Germline V gives CDR1 SNHLY, CDR2 FYNNEI. V gave up 7 bases and J gave up 3 bases; unmatched junction bases: 8. This CDR3 spans 15 amino acids. The CDR3 coding sequence is TGTGCCAGCAAGTTTACCGGGACAGCTAATGAAAAACTGTTTTTT. Its protein is CASKFTGTANEKLFF.

The rearrangement uses TRBV6-4 and TRBJ2-2; D possibly corresponds to TRBD1 (6 bases). This CDR3 region has 16 residues. Between the trimmed V and J ends, which lost 2 bases and 4 bases, there was a span of 14 bases. Germline loops: CDR1 MRHNA, CDR2 SNTAGT. The CDR3 spells CASSDTGPPGTGELFF. The CDR3 region has the DNA TGTGCCAGCAGTGACACAGGGCCACCGGGCACCGGGGAGCTGTTTTTT.

V gene TRBV6-5 combines with J gene TRBJ1-1; weak D call: TRBD1 (5 bases). The CDR3 spans 14 residues. Trimming removed 10 bases from V and 1 base from J, with 16 bases in between. Per germline, CDR1 MNHEY and CDR2 SVGAGI. CDR3 DNA: TGTGCCATCTTTGACAGACTCAAGAACACTGAAGCTTTCTTT. It codes for CAIFDRLKNTEAFF.

The chain joins TRBV19 to TRBJ2-2, with D possibly TRBD2 on 6 matching bases. CDR1 is LNHDA, CDR2 SQIVND, per germline (reference sequence). The CDR3 runs to 16 residues. Trimming pared 6 bases from V and 8 bases from J, leaving 22 bases between. In DNA, the CDR3 is TGTGCCAGTAGAAGAAGCGGCGGGACCGCCACTGGGGAGCTGTTTTTT. It specifies CASRRSGGTATGELFF.

This chain uses TRBV14 with TRBJ1-4; D perhaps matches TRBD1 (6 bases). The V gene lost 1 base and the J gene lost 5 bases, with 17 bases spanning the gap. Germline CDR1 reads SGHDN; CDR2 reads FVKESK. This CDR3 has 17 residues. The CDR3 is CASSQGAATGSNEKLFF. For the CDR3, the DNA is TGTGCCAGCAGCCAAGGGGCCGCGACAGGCTCAAATGAAAAACTGTTTTTT.

The chain joins TRBV6-2 or TRBV6-3 to TRBJ2-5; 8 bases fit TRBD2. V shed 5 bases, J shed 0 bases, and the junction held 2 bases outside the gene matches. CDR1 and CDR2 from the germline V gene are MNHEY and SVGEGT. The CDR3 consists of 14 residues. CDR3 protein: CASSRSGNQETQYF. CDR3 DNA sequence: TGTGCCAGCAGTCGTAGCGGGAACCAAGAGACCCAGTACTTC.

The V gene is TRBV5-1, the J gene TRBJ2-5; 11 bases map to TRBD2. Germline V gene lookup returns CDR1 SGHRS and CDR2 YFSETQ. With 2 bases clipped from V and 5 bases from J, the junction kept 2 bases outside the gene matches. The CDR3 consists of 14 residues. CDR3 residues: CASSFSGGGETQYF. Written as DNA, the CDR3 is TGCGCCAGCAGCTTTAGCGGGGGGGGTGAGACCCAGTACTTC. Variable domain in full (rest from reference TRBV5-1 and TRBJ2-5): KAGVTQTPRYLIKTRGQQVTLSCSPISGHRSVSWYQQTPGQGLQFLFEYFSETQRNKGNFPGRFSGRQFSNSRSEMNVSTLELGDSALYLCASSFSGGGETQYFGPGTRLLVL.

This chain uses TRBV29-1 with TRBJ2-2; 10 bases align to TRBD2. Germline lookup yields CDR1 SQVTM and CDR2 ANQGSEA. The CDR3 runs to 13 residues. After removal of 6 bases from V and 7 bases from J, the junction contained 5 bases not matched to a gene. CDR3 sequence: CSVRTSGFGELFF. Here the CDR3 DNA reads TGCAGCGTACGGACTAGCGGCTTCGGGGAGCTGTTTTTT.

On this clone itself: Germline is not matched at one junction end, which may reflect a read error. This chain uses TRBV7-7 with TRBJ2-5; D possibly corresponds to TRBD2 (6 bases). This CDR3 is built from 13 residues. CDR1 is SSHAT, CDR2 FNYEAQ, per germline (reference sequence). The CDR3 loop reads CASSPEGVGLQYF. The CDR3 region has the DNA TGTGCTAGCAGCCCGGAGGGAGTTGGACTCCAGTACTTC. The full variable domain, completed using reference TRBV7-7 and TRBJ2-5, is GAGVSQSPRYKVTKRGQDVTLRCDPISSHATLYWYQQALGQGPEFLTYFNYEAQPDKSGLPSDRFSAERPEGSISTLTIQRTEQRDSAMYRCASSPEGVGLQYFGPGTRLLVL.

The J gene is TRBJ2-3, the V gene TRBV30, with D hard to call. The CDR3 is 12 residues long. Germline values: CDR1 GTSNPN, CDR2 SVGIG (reference sequence). V was trimmed by 0 bases and J by 4 bases, leaving 5 bases between them. CDR3 DNA sequence: TGTGCCTGGAGTGTACTCCCAGATACGCAGTATTTT. Translated, it gives CAWSVLPDTQYF. The entire variable domain, with the rest obtained from reference TRBV30 and TRBJ2-3, is as follows: SQTIHQWPATLVQPVGSPLSLECTVEGTSNPNLYWYRQAAGRGLQLLFYSVGIGQISSEVPQNLSASRPQDRQFILSSKKLLLSDSGFYLCAWSVLPDTQYFGPGTRLTVL.

The chain couples TRBV7-9 to TRBJ2-3; D uncertain. The CDR3 length is 15 residues. V lost 4 bases, J lost 0 bases, and 11 bases lay in between. The germline V gene has CDR1 SEHNR and CDR2 FQNEAQ (reference sequence). CDR3 nucleotide sequence: TGTGCCAGCAGCTCGTTCGGGTCTAGCACAGATACGCAGTATTTT. This encodes CASSSFGSSTDTQYF.

The chain employs TRBV25-1 and TRBJ1-1; TRBD1 agrees at 10 bases. Looked up from germline, CDR1 is MGHDK and CDR2 is SYGVNS. V lost 4 bases, J lost 4 bases, and 3 bases stayed unmatched. The CDR3 spans 14 residues. Here the CDR3 reads CASSVGQGVTEAFF. CDR3 DNA: TGTGCCAGCAGTGTAGGACAGGGGGTCACTGAAGCTTTCTTT.

This clone came up once. The chain is built from TRBV2 and TRBJ1-4; possible D gene TRBD1, 5 bases. The germline V gene encodes CDR1 SNHLY and CDR2 FYNNEI. This CDR3 is built from 16 residues. The V and J ends lost 8 bases and 1 base respectively, with 17 bases between them. DNA for the CDR3: TGTGCCAGCCATAGAGGAACCGACAGAACTAATGAAAAACTGTTTTTT. Protein: CASHRGTDRTNEKLFF. Combining the CDR3 with reference TRBV2 and TRBJ1-4 gives the whole variable domain EPEVTQTPSHQVTQMGQEVILRCVPISNHLYFYWYRQILGQKVEFLVSFYNNEISEKSEIFDDQFSVERPDGSNFTLKIRSTKLEDSAMYFCASHRGTDRTNEKLFFGSGTQLSVL.

This clone was recorded many times. The chain combines TRBV6-5 with TRBJ2-7; 7 bases align to TRBD1. CDR3 size: 14 residues. Germline loops: CDR1 MNHEY, CDR2 SVGAGI. Germline trimming cut 6 bases from V and 0 bases from J; bases unmatched to any gene: 5. The CDR3 region is CASSPGTVSYEQYF. CDR3 DNA: TGTGCCAGCAGCCCCGGGACAGTCTCCTACGAGCAGTACTTC.

This chain connects TRBV9 to TRBJ2-7, with 8 bases aligning to TRBD1. Per germline, CDR1 SGDLS and CDR2 YYNGEE. V shed 0 bases, J shed 7 bases, and the junction held 15 bases outside the gene matches. This CDR3 contains 17 residues. The CDR3 here is CASSVEEAVQGASEQYF. CDR3 DNA: TGTGCCAGCAGCGTAGAAGAAGCCGTTCAGGGGGCGAGTGAGCAGTACTTC. Filled out from reference TRBV9 and TRBJ2-7, the complete variable domain reads DSGVTQTPKHLITATGQRVTLRCSPRSGDLSVYWYQQSLDQGLQFLIQYYNGEERAKGNILERFSAQQFPDLHSELNLSSLELGDSALYFCASSVEEAVQGASEQYFGPGTRLTVT.

The CDR3 nucleotides are TGTGCCAGCAGCCACCTCCCGAAGCGGGGGGCCTCCTACGAGCAGTACTTC. The encoded protein is CASSHLPKRGASYEQYF. This chain joins TRBV3-1 (or the pseudogene TRBV3-2) and TRBJ2-7; 9 bases are a match to TRBD2. CDR3 length: 17 residues. The trim removed 3 bases at V and 0 bases at J, leaving 9 bases unmatched. Germline loops: CDR1 LGHDT, CDR2 YNNKEL (reference sequence).

V is TRBV6-6 and J is TRBJ2-3; TRBD2 agrees at 10 bases. Germline CDR1 is MNHNY and CDR2 is SVGAGI (reference sequence). This CDR3 has 15 residues. V lost 3 bases to trimming and J lost 5 bases; unmatched junction nucleotides: 5. The DNA for the CDR3 is TGTGCCAGCAGTTATGTAGCGGGGGGCGGAGATACGCAGTATTTT. Amino acids: CASSYVAGGGDTQYF.